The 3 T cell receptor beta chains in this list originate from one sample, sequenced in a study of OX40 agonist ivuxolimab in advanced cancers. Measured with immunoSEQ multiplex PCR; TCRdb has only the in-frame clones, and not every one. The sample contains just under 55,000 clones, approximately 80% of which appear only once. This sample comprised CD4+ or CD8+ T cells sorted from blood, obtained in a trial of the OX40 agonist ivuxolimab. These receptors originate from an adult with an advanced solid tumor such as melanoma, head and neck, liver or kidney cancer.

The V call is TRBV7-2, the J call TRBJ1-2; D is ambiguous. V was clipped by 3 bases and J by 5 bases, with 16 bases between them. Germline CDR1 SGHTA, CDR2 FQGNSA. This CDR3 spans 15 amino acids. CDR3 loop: CASSLQSLNGYGYTF. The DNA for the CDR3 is TGTGCCAGCAGCTTGCAGAGCCTTAATGGGTATGGCTACACCTTC. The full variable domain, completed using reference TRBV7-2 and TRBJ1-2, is GAGVSQSPSNKVTEKGKDVELRCDPISGHTALYWYRQSLGQGLEFLIYFQGNSAPDKSGLPSDRFSAERTGGSVSTLTIQRTQQEDSAVYLCASSLQSLNGYGYTFGSGTRLTVV.

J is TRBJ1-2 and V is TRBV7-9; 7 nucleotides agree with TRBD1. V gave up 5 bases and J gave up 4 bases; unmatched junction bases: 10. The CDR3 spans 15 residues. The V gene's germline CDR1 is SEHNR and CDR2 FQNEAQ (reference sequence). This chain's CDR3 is CASSPSKGAGYGYTF. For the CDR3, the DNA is TGTGCCAGCAGCCCCTCCAAGGGGGCCGGCTATGGCTACACCTTC.

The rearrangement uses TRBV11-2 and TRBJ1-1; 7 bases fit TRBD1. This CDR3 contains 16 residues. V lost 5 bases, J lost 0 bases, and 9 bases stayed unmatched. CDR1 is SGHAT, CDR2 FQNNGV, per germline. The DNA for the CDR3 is TGTGCCAGCAGCCCGCTCAGGGGGAGGTTGAACACTGAAGCTTTCTTT. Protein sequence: CASSPLRGRLNTEAFF.